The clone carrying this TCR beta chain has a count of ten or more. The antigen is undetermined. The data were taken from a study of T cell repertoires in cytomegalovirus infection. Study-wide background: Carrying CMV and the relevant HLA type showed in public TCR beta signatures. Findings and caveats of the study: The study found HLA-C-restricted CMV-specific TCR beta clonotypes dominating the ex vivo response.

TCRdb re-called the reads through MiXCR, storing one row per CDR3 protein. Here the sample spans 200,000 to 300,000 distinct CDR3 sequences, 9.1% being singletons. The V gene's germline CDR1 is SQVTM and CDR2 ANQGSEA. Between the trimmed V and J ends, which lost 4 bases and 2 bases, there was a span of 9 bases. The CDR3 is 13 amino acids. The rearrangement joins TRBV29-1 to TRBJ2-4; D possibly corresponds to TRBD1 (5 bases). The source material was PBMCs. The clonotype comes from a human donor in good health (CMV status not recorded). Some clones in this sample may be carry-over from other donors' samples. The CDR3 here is CSVVRETKNIQYF. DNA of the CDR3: TGCAGCGTTGTCAGGGAAACCAAAAACATTCAGTACTTC.